Below are 28 T cell receptor beta chains sequenced from a single sample in a study of T-cell memory formation after mild COVID-19. TCRdb re-called the 5' RACE reads through MiXCR, storing one row per CDR3 protein. The sample records 300,000 to 350,000 distinct CDR3 sequences, roughly a fifth being singletons. The sample comprised PBMCs or a T cell subset sorted from them (not recorded which). These receptors all stem from a man aged 18 to 29 who had mild COVID-19 (a few samples of this study predate the infection). Cell type and time point are not known.

This clonotype was observed a few times. CDR3 coding DNA: TGTGCCAGCAGTGGGGCGGGGGGAGGTACAGATACGCAGTATTTT. This translates into CASSGAGGGTDTQYF. The J gene is TRBJ2-3, the V gene TRBV6-1, with 8 bases that match TRBD2. The CDR3 has 15 amino acids. In germline, CDR1 is MNHNS, CDR2 SASEGT. V shed 4 bases and J 3 bases; nucleotides not matched to a gene: 6.

This clonotype appeared a few times. The chain is built from TRBV7-3 and TRBJ2-3, with a possible D match to TRBD1 (6 bases). The germline V gene has CDR1 SGHTA and CDR2 FQGTGA. The germline V and J ends were trimmed by 10 bases and 1 base, with 15 bases remaining between them. The CDR3 sequence is 14 residues long. DNA for the CDR3: TGTGCCACTCGGACTTCAGGGGGCACAGATACGCAGTATTTT. Encoded protein: CATRTSGGTDTQYF.

V gene TRBV4-1 combines with J gene TRBJ1-5; D perhaps matches TRBD1 (5 bases). Germline V gene data show CDR1 as MGHRA and CDR2 as YSYEKL. Trimming cost V 1 base and J 9 bases, with 7 bases left between them. The CDR3 spans 12 residues. The CDR3 DNA reads as TGCGCCAGCAGCCAAGTTCAGGGGCCCCAGCATTTT. Residues: CASSQVQGPQHF.

The chain carries TRBV6-5 and TRBJ2-2, with D perhaps TRBD1 (5 bases). Deletions cut 5 bases from V and 6 bases from J, with 10 bases between. The CDR3 contains 13 residues. Germline CDR1 reads MNHEY; CDR2 reads SVGAGI. CDR3 bases: TGTGCCAGCAGTAGGACAAACCCCGGGGAGCTGTTTTTT. The encoded protein is CASSRTNPGELFF.

This clonotype was counted between two and nine times. This rearrangement joins TRBV6-1 to TRBJ2-5; D gene ambiguous. Germline lookup yields CDR1 MNHNS and CDR2 SASEGT. The CDR3 covers 13 residues. V lost 7 bases and J 5 bases, leaving 14 bases between the germline ends. The CDR3 sequence is CASIGYLGETQYF. The CDR3 region has the DNA TGTGCCAGCATAGGTTACCTGGGGGAGACCCAGTACTTC.

The chain links TRBV5-1 to TRBJ1-4; no definite D call. The CDR3 consists of 14 residues. The V gene lost 3 bases and the J gene lost 3 bases, with 9 bases spanning the gap. Germline values: CDR1 SGHRS, CDR2 YFSETQ. This CDR3 reads CASSWSGANEKLFF. In DNA form, the CDR3 reads TGCGCCAGCAGCTGGAGCGGGGCTAATGAAAAACTGTTTTTT.

Only a few counts were recorded for this clonotype. The rearrangement joins TRBV12-3 or TRBV12-4 to TRBJ2-2, with D tentatively TRBD1 (7 bases). This CDR3 has 15 amino acids. With 7 bases removed from V and 5 bases from J, the gap between germline ends came to 17 bases. Here the CDR3 DNA reads TGTGCCAGCACCCCAGGGGGGTCGAGTACCGGGGAGCTGTTTTTT. Residues: CASTPGGSSTGELFF.

The CDR3 region is CSASSGTAYGYTF. CDR3 nucleotide sequence: TGCAGTGCTAGCTCCGGGACAGCATATGGCTACACCTTC. The rearrangement links TRBV20-1 to TRBJ1-2; 7 bases are shared with TRBD1. Per germline, CDR1 DFQATT and CDR2 SNEGSKA (reference sequence). CDR3 length: 13 residues. V shed 3 bases, J shed 5 bases, and the junction held 6 bases outside the gene matches.

This clonotype showed up many times. This chain uses TRBV20-1 with TRBJ1-5; a weak D match, TRBD1 (6 bases). The CDR3 has 13 amino acids. From germline, CDR1 is DFQATT and CDR2 SNEGSKA (reference sequence). V lost 6 bases to trimming and J lost 3 bases, with 12 bases between them. CDR3 nucleotide sequence: TGCAGTGCCCGGGGGCAGAACAATCAGCCCCAGCATTTT. Translation gives CSARGQNNQPQHF.

The chain has TRBV5-1 and TRBJ2-2; the match to TRBD1 covers 9 bases. From germline, CDR1 is SGHRS and CDR2 YFSETQ. The CDR3 is 14 residues long. V gave up 2 bases and J gave up 5 bases; unmatched junction bases: 1. The CDR3 sequence: CASSFGTGTGELFF. As DNA, the CDR3 is TGCGCCAGCAGCTTTGGGACAGGGACCGGGGAGCTGTTTTTT. Using reference TRBV5-1 and TRBJ2-2 for the parts outside the CDR3, the full variable domain is KAGVTQTPRYLIKTRGQQVTLSCSPISGHRSVSWYQQTPGQGLQFLFEYFSETQRNKGNFPGRFSGRQFSNSRSEMNVSTLELGDSALYLCASSFGTGTGELFFGEGSRLTVL.

The CDR3 here is CASSDDVRRKSEQYF. The CDR3 bases are TGCGCCAGCAGCGATGATGTCAGGAGAAAGTCCGAGCAGTACTTC. V and J are TRBV5-1 and TRBJ2-7; D not resolved. Germline V lookup: CDR1 SGHRS, CDR2 YFSETQ. CDR3 length: 15 residues. V lost 4 bases to trimming and J lost 6 bases, with 20 bases between them.

The chain combines TRBV5-1 with TRBJ2-2; D may correspond to TRBD1 or TRBD2 (5 bases each). V was clipped by 4 bases and J by 4 bases, with 20 bases between them. The CDR3 is 17 amino acids. Germline V gene lookup returns CDR1 SGHRS and CDR2 YFSETQ. CDR3 protein: CASSLEPSGSSTGELFF. The CDR3 DNA sequence: TGCGCCAGCAGCCTGGAGCCTTCAGGGAGTAGCACCGGGGAGCTGTTTTTT. The full variable domain, in which reference TRBV5-1 and TRBJ2-2 provide the parts outside the CDR3, is KAGVTQTPRYLIKTRGQQVTLSCSPISGHRSVSWYQQTPGQGLQFLFEYFSETQRNKGNFPGRFSGRQFSNSRSEMNVSTLELGDSALYLCASSLEPSGSSTGELFFGEGSRLTVL.

The rearrangement uses TRBV7-3 and TRBJ2-7; possible D gene TRBD2, 6 bases. The CDR3 sequence is 14 residues long. Germline CDR1 SGHTA, CDR2 FQGTGA. V shed 5 bases and J shed 0 bases, with 11 bases lying between them. In DNA form, the CDR3 reads TGTGCCAGCAGCCCCGGGACTCTCTCCTACGAGCAGTACTTC. Residues: CASSPGTLSYEQYF.

This clonotype was seen at least ten times. The chain joins TRBV5-6 to TRBJ2-3; the match to TRBD2 covers 8 bases. With V trimmed by 1 base and J by 1 base, 5 bases remained unmatched. The CDR3 consists of 16 residues. Germline CDR1 is SGHDT and CDR2 is YYEEEE. The CDR3 nucleotides read TGTGCCAGCAGCTTGCGGGGGGGCGAGGGCACAGATACGCAGTATTTT. This translates into CASSLRGGEGTDTQYF.

This chain uses TRBV7-2 with TRBJ1-1; D not resolved. Germline V gene lookup returns CDR1 SGHTA and CDR2 FQGNSA. V was cut by 3 bases and J by 5 bases, with 22 bases left in between. The CDR3 totals 17 residues. For the CDR3, the DNA is TGTGCCAGCAGCTTTATGGAAGCTCCCGTGGTTGGGACTGAAGCTTTCTTT. Translated: CASSFMEAPVVGTEAFF.

The chain joins TRBV7-2 to TRBJ1-5, with 7 bases lining up with TRBD1. In germline, CDR1 is SGHTA, CDR2 FQGNSA. Unmatched junction bases numbered 3, after V lost 4 bases and J lost 6 bases. This CDR3 is 13 amino acids long. CDR3 in amino acids: CASSSRGGQPQHF. CDR3 in DNA: TGTGCCAGCAGCTCCAGGGGGGGTCAGCCCCAGCATTTT.

This clonotype was seen more than once but under ten times. The genes are TRBV6-2 or TRBV6-3 and TRBJ2-3, with TRBD1 as a possible D gene (7 bases). Germline V gives CDR1 MNHEY, CDR2 SVGEGT. CDR3 size: 16 residues. The V gene lost 6 bases and the J gene lost 2 bases, with 18 bases spanning the gap. The CDR3 DNA follows: TGTGCCAGCAGCAACGCAGGGGGAGGTAACACAGATACGCAGTATTTT. Translation: CASSNAGGGNTDTQYF.

For the CDR3, the DNA is TGTGCCAGCAGCTTGCCCGCCGGGGGCACTGAAGCTTTCTTT. Its translation is CASSLPAGGTEAFF. This sequence joins TRBV13 and TRBJ1-1; tentatively, D is TRBD1 (5 bases). Trimming left V 3 bases short and J 4 bases short, with 12 bases between. This CDR3 is 14 amino acids long. Germline lookup yields CDR1 PRHDT and CDR2 FYEKMQ (reference sequence).

The CDR3 loop is CASSVGGSYGYTF. CDR3 bases: TGTGCCAGCAGCGTTGGGGGCAGCTATGGCTACACCTTC. The chain carries TRBV5-4 and TRBJ1-2, with D possibly matching TRBD1 (6 bases). Looked up from germline, CDR1 is SGHNT and CDR2 is YYREEE (reference sequence). Trimming stripped 4 bases from V and 4 bases from J, with 11 bases between. The CDR3 runs to 13 residues.

The chain is built from TRBV12-3 or TRBV12-4 and TRBJ1-5, with no clear D. CDR3 length equals 14 residues. V was clipped by 6 bases and J by 3 bases, with 12 bases between them. The CDR3 reads CASSQGNNNQPQHF. CDR3 coding DNA: TGTGCCAGCAGCCAAGGGAATAACAATCAGCCCCAGCATTTT.

This clonotype was seen a few times. This chain links TRBV18 with TRBJ1-2, with D possibly being TRBD1 (5 bases). The CDR3 contains 13 residues. CDR1 is KGHSH and CDR2 is LQKENI in the germline V gene. The V and J ends lost 6 bases and 6 bases respectively, with 14 bases between them. The CDR3 DNA follows: TGTGCCAGCTCCCCATGGGCAGGGAATGGCTACACCTTC. It encodes CASSPWAGNGYTF.

For this clonotype: Being one base from a much bigger clone, this may be a read error. The CDR3 loop reads CASSSQHTGELFF. DNA of the CDR3: TGTGCCAGCAGTTCTCAGCACACCGGGGAGCTGTTTTTT. V is TRBV27 and J is TRBJ2-2; no definite D call. V lost 4 bases and J lost 3, with 6 bases in between. The CDR3 totals 13 residues. The germline gives CDR1 MNHEY, CDR2 SMNVEV (reference sequence).

Only one count was recorded for this clonotype. The CDR3 spells CASSIYLATNEKLFF. The CDR3 bases are TGTGCCAGTAGTATTTATCTCGCAACTAATGAAAAACTGTTTTTT. The rearrangement uses TRBV19 and TRBJ1-4, with D unclear. The length of the CDR3 is 15 residues. The V and J ends lost 3 bases and 0 bases respectively, with 8 bases between them. Germline loops: CDR1 LNHDA, CDR2 SQIVND (reference sequence).

Many counts were recorded for this clonotype. The CDR3: CASSLSAGSGTGELFF. The DNA of the CDR3 is TGTGCCAGCAGCTTATCAGCCGGGAGTGGCACCGGGGAGCTGTTTTTT. This chain connects TRBV7-3 to TRBJ2-2; D might be TRBD2 (6 bases). V dropped 2 bases and J dropped 4 bases, with 14 bases sitting between them. This CDR3 contains 16 residues. The germline CDR1 and CDR2 sequences are SGHTA and FQGTGA.

This clonotype was counted between two and nine times. The rearrangement links TRBV6-2 or TRBV6-3 to TRBJ2-3, with unresolved D. In germline, CDR1 is MNHEY, CDR2 SVGEGT. The germline V and J ends were trimmed by 6 bases and 4 bases, with 14 bases remaining between them. The CDR3 loop spans 14 amino acids. In DNA, the CDR3 is TGTGCCAGCAGACTCCGAAGGTTGTCAGATACGCAGTATTTT. It translates to CASRLRRLSDTQYF.

This clonotype turned up a few times. V is TRBV7-3 and J is TRBJ1-6; possible D gene TRBD1, 6 bases. The germline V and J ends were trimmed by 2 bases and 10 bases, with 9 bases remaining between them. The CDR3 contains 13 residues. Germline-derived CDR1 and CDR2 are SGHTA and FQGTGA. The CDR3 region has the DNA TGTGCCAGCAGCTTAGTACAGGGATCACCCCTCCACTTT. As protein: CASSLVQGSPLHF. The full variable domain, rest sourced from reference TRBV7-3 and TRBJ1-6, is GAGVSQTPSNKVTEKGKYVELRCDPISGHTALYWYRQSLGQGPEFLIYFQGTGAADDSGLPNDRFFAVRPEGSVSTLKIQRTERGDSAVYLCASSLVQGSPLHFGNGTRLTVT.

The V and J genes are TRBV20-1 and TRBJ2-3, with D tentatively TRBD2 (6 bases). Deletions cut 0 bases from V and 2 bases from J, with 12 bases between. This CDR3 is built from 15 residues. Germline assignment: CDR1 DFQATT and CDR2 SNEGSKA (reference sequence). The CDR3 nucleotides are TGCAGTGCTAGAGATCAACGGGGGTTCACAGATACGCAGTATTTT. This gives the protein CSARDQRGFTDTQYF.

V is TRBV7-2 and J is TRBJ2-5, with TRBD2 identical over 7 bases. Looked up from germline, CDR1 is SGHTA and CDR2 is FQGNSA. Germline trimming cut 5 bases from V and 5 bases from J; bases unmatched to any gene: 8. The CDR3 runs to 14 residues. The CDR3: CASSRDYLSETQYF. Here the CDR3 DNA reads TGTGCCAGCAGCCGGGACTACTTAAGTGAGACCCAGTACTTC.